This entry lists 25 T cell receptor beta chains sequenced from one sample in a study of blood T cell repertoires in COVID-19. TCRdb's copy holds only in-frame clones and misses some; the assay was immunoSEQ multiplex PCR. The table includes 130,000 to 150,000 clones, 75% to 90% detected once. The sample was peripheral blood. The receptor set was obtained from an older woman with active COVID-19.

The chain joins TRBV30 to TRBJ2-2; TRBD1 aligns across 9 bases. Trimming cost V 3 bases and J 3 bases; bases outside gene matches: 5. The CDR3 spans 15 residues. Germline lookup yields CDR1 GTSNPN and CDR2 SVGIG (reference sequence). CDR3 residues: CAWSRTGVDTGELFF. The CDR3 coding sequence is TGTGCCTGGAGCAGGACAGGGGTGGACACCGGGGAGCTGTTTTTT.

The genes are TRBV14 and TRBJ2-7; the D gene is possibly TRBD2 (6 bases). The length of the CDR3 is 15 residues. V was clipped by 4 bases and J by 7 bases, with 20 bases between them. Germline V lookup: CDR1 SGHDN, CDR2 FVKESK. CDR3 amino acids: CASSPISGARGEQYF. The CDR3 region has the DNA TGTGCCAGCAGCCCAATTTCGGGAGCCCGAGGGGAGCAGTACTTC. Full variable domain (outside the CDR3, taken from reference TRBV14 and TRBJ2-7): EAGVTQFPSHSVIEKGQTVTLRCDPISGHDNLYWYRRVMGKEIKFLLHFVKESKQDESGMPNNRFLAERTGGTYSTLKVQPAELEDSGVYFCASSPISGARGEQYFGPGTRLTVT.

The genes are TRBV4-1 and TRBJ2-7; 14 nucleotides agree with TRBD2. V was clipped by 1 base and J by 5 bases; unmatched bases: 7. The CDR3 spans 17 residues. Germline-derived CDR1 and CDR2 are MGHRA and YSYEKL. In DNA, the CDR3 is TGCGCCAGCAGCCAAGGGGGACTAGCGGGAGCTGCTAACGAGCAGTACTTC. Protein sequence: CASSQGGLAGAANEQYF.

The chain recombines TRBV10-1 with TRBJ2-1; TRBD1 matches at 10 bases. The CDR3 has 15 amino acids. Per germline, CDR1 WNHNN and CDR2 SYGVQD (reference sequence). Losses at the gene ends were 8 bases for V and 6 bases for J; bases not matched to a gene: 10. Written as DNA, the CDR3 is TGCGCCAGCGGGTCTGGGACAGGGGATGCCAATGAGCAGTTCTTC. Translating gives CASGSGTGDANEQFF.

The V call is TRBV5-8, the J call TRBJ2-4; a weak D match, TRBD1 (6 bases). This CDR3 contains 16 residues. CDR1 is SGHTS, CDR2 YDEGEE, per germline. V lost 0 bases to trimming and J lost 0 bases, with 10 bases between them. The CDR3 reads CASSLGQALAKNIQYF. CDR3 nucleotide sequence: TGTGCCAGCAGCTTGGGACAGGCCCTAGCCAAAAACATTCAGTACTTC.

This clone appeared once. The V gene is TRBV11-3, the J gene TRBJ1-1; TRBD1 aligns across 7 bases. This CDR3 has 14 residues. V trimming: 5 bases; J trimming: 3 bases; junction bases outside the gene matches: 6. Germline assignment: CDR1 SGHNT and CDR2 YENEEA. In DNA, the CDR3 is TGTGCCAGCAGCCCGACAGGGATGGACACTGAAGCTTTCTTT. Translated: CASSPTGMDTEAFF.

The DNA of the CDR3 is TGTGCCAGCAGCGGAGGGGCTCACTATAATTCACCCCTCCACTTT. Encoded protein: CASSGGAHYNSPLHF. V gene TRBV25-1 combines with J gene TRBJ1-6; the D gene is possibly TRBD1 (5 bases). Between the trimmed V and J ends, which lost 6 bases and 3 bases, there was a span of 12 bases. The length of the CDR3 is 15 residues. The germline V gene has CDR1 MGHDK and CDR2 SYGVNS. Looking up the rest from reference TRBV25-1 and TRBJ1-6 gives the full variable domain: EADIYQTPRYLVIGTGKKITLECSQTMGHDKMYWYQQDPGMELHLIHYSYGVNSTEKGDLSSESTVSRIRTEHFPLTLESARPSHTSQYLCASSGGAHYNSPLHFGNGTRLTVT.

This clone appeared once. The chain links TRBV28 to TRBJ1-2, with D perhaps matching TRBD1 (6 bases). Germline V CDR1 and CDR2: MDHEN, SYDVKM. CDR3 length: 13 amino acids. The V gene lost 5 bases and the J gene lost 4 bases, with 11 bases spanning the gap. CDR3: CASSPTGTYGYTF. In DNA, the CDR3 is TGTGCCAGCAGTCCGACAGGTACCTATGGCTACACCTTC.

V and J are TRBV7-9 and TRBJ2-7, with D perhaps matching TRBD1 (6 bases). The CDR3 loop spans 15 amino acids. In germline, CDR1 is SEHNR, CDR2 FQNEAQ (reference sequence). V was cut by 5 bases and J by 3 bases, with 17 bases left in between. In DNA form, the CDR3 reads TGTGCCAGCAGCCCCCTGCGGACAGCTGGCTACGAGCAGTACTTC. Encoded protein: CASSPLRTAGYEQYF.

This chain connects TRBV7-2 to TRBJ1-5, with D perhaps TRBD1 (5 bases). The V and J ends lost 4 bases and 2 bases respectively, with 12 bases between them. The CDR3 runs 15 residues. Germline values: CDR1 SGHTA, CDR2 FQGNSA. The CDR3 sequence: CASSSHSTGNQPQHF. The CDR3 DNA reads as TGTGCCAGCAGCTCCCATTCGACAGGCAATCAGCCCCAGCATTTT.

The genes are TRBV19 and TRBJ2-7; D is unresolved. The length of the CDR3 is 15 residues. Germline CDR1 and CDR2: LNHDA and SQIVND (reference sequence). Trimming left V 3 bases short and J 2 bases short, with 14 bases between. The CDR3 DNA reads as TGTGCCAGTAGTATTGCCGTTAGTCAAACCTACGAGCAGTACTTC. Protein: CASSIAVSQTYEQYF.

V is TRBV2 and J is TRBJ2-4; D possibly corresponds to TRBD1 (5 bases). Germline CDR1 reads SNHLY; CDR2 reads FYNNEI. The V end was cut by 5 bases, the J end by 11 bases, with 16 bases between. This CDR3 has 13 amino acids. CDR3 in DNA: TGTGCCAGCAGTAGACAGCCGGAAGGGCTTCAGTACTTC. Translating it yields CASSRQPEGLQYF.

The CDR3 DNA reads as TGTGCCAGCAGCGTAGTAAGGGGGTATTCGAACACTGAAGCTTTCTTT. As protein: CASSVVRGYSNTEAFF. This sequence joins TRBV9 and TRBJ1-1; D is perhaps TRBD1 (6 bases). Looked up from germline, CDR1 is SGDLS and CDR2 is YYNGEE. The V end lost 0 bases, the J end lost 1 base, and 13 bases lay between the germline ends. This CDR3 is 16 amino acids long. Full variable domain (rest looked up from reference TRBV9 and TRBJ1-1): DSGVTQTPKHLITATGQRVTLRCSPRSGDLSVYWYQQSLDQGLQFLIQYYNGEERAKGNILERFSAQQFPDLHSELNLSSLELGDSALYFCASSVVRGYSNTEAFFGQGTRLTVV.

This chain connects TRBV6-6 to TRBJ2-1; tentatively, D is TRBD2 (6 bases). This CDR3 region has 14 residues. The V end was cut by 6 bases, the J end by 7 bases, with 16 bases between. CDR1 and CDR2 from the germline V gene are MNHNY and SVGAGI (reference sequence). This CDR3 reads CASSTLASENEQFF. The CDR3, as DNA: TGTGCCAGCAGCACCCTGGCTAGCGAGAATGAGCAGTTCTTC.

This clone has only one observation. The V call is TRBV18, the J call TRBJ2-7, with 12 bases fitting TRBD2. This CDR3 has 17 amino acids. V lost 6 bases and J lost 3; bases outside the gene matches: 12. The germline CDR1 and CDR2 sequences are KGHSH and LQKENI. CDR3 loop: CASSHRASGRAIYEQYF. The CDR3 bases are TGTGCCAGCTCCCATCGGGCTAGCGGGAGGGCTATCTACGAGCAGTACTTC.

The CDR3 loop is CASSQRGQGAGTNEKLFF. Here the CDR3 DNA reads TGTGCCAGCAGCCAAAGGGGACAGGGGGCAGGAACTAATGAAAAACTGTTTTTT. The chain couples TRBV7-9 to TRBJ1-4; TRBD1 agrees at 12 bases. The CDR3 runs to 18 residues. V gave up 5 bases and J gave up 1 base; unmatched junction bases: 8. Germline V gives CDR1 SEHNR, CDR2 FQNEAQ (reference sequence).

The V gene is TRBV7-8, the J gene TRBJ1-6; 10 bases line up with TRBD1. V lost 7 bases and J lost 1; bases outside the gene matches: 4. Germline V gene sequence: CDR1 SGHVS, CDR2 FQNEAQ. CDR3 length: 16 residues. The CDR3: CASNRDRGSYNSPLHF. The CDR3 nucleotides are TGTGCCAGCAACCGGGACAGGGGTTCCTATAATTCACCCCTCCACTTT.

The gene calls are TRBV4-3 and TRBJ1-5, with a tentative D call TRBD1 (5 bases). This CDR3 comprises 13 residues. Trimming cost V 0 bases and J 5 bases, with 5 bases left between them. Germline V gene sequence: CDR1 LGHNA, CDR2 YSLEER. The CDR3 is CASSQEQDQPQHF. DNA of the CDR3: TGCGCCAGCAGCCAAGAACAGGATCAGCCCCAGCATTTT.

The chain couples TRBV5-1 to TRBJ1-5; D might be TRBD1 (6 bases). Trimming pared 0 bases from V and 0 bases from J, leaving 10 bases between. CDR1 and CDR2 (germline): SGHRS, YFSETQ. The CDR3 totals 16 residues. This CDR3 reads CASSLAGGASNQPQHF. The DNA of the CDR3 is TGCGCCAGCAGCTTGGCGGGGGGGGCTAGCAATCAGCCCCAGCATTTT.

This chain uses TRBV18 with TRBJ2-7; tentative D call: TRBD1 (5 bases). The CDR3 length is 12 residues. V was pared by 4 bases and J by 2 bases, with 6 bases between. Per germline, CDR1 KGHSH and CDR2 LQKENI. The CDR3 nucleotides read TGTGCCAGCTCACAGGGGACCTACGAGCAGTACTTC. Encoded protein: CASSQGTYEQYF. Complete variable domain (other parts from reference TRBV18 and TRBJ2-7): NAGVMQNPRHLVRRRGQEARLRCSPMKGHSHVYWYRQLPEEGLKFMVYLQKENIIDESGMPKERFSAEFPKEGPSILRIQQVVRGDSAAYFCASSQGTYEQYFGPGTRLTVT.

This rearrangement joins TRBV4-1 to TRBJ1-4; D gene ambiguous. The CDR3 loop spans 16 amino acids. The germline V and J ends were trimmed by 0 bases and 5 bases, with 13 bases remaining between them. The germline V gene has CDR1 MGHRA and CDR2 YSYEKL. CDR3 nucleotide sequence: TGCGCCAGCAGCCAAGACCGAGGACTGGGGAATGAAAAACTGTTTTTT. Protein: CASSQDRGLGNEKLFF.

The chain has TRBV11-2 and TRBJ2-5; D is possibly TRBD2 (6 bases). Germline V lookup: CDR1 SGHAT, CDR2 FQNNGV. Trimming pared 3 bases from V and 1 base from J, leaving 9 bases between. The CDR3 runs to 14 residues. The CDR3 sequence is CASSFFSGQETQYF. Here the CDR3 DNA reads TGTGCCAGCAGCTTTTTTAGCGGCCAAGAGACCCAGTACTTC. Drawing the rest from reference TRBV11-2 and TRBJ2-5, the complete variable domain is EAGVAQSPRYKIIEKRQSVAFWCNPISGHATLYWYQQILGQGPKLLIQFQNNGVVDDSQLPKDRFSAERLKGVDSTLKIQPAKLEDSAVYLCASSFFSGQETQYFGPGTRLLVL.

The rearrangement uses TRBV28 and TRBJ2-7, with no clear D. CDR1 is MDHEN, CDR2 SYDVKM, per germline. V was pared by 4 bases and J by 4 bases, with 8 bases between. The CDR3 has 12 residues. The CDR3 spells CASSSGPYEQYF. CDR3 nucleotides: TGTGCCAGCAGTTCTGGGCCTTACGAGCAGTACTTC.

The V gene is TRBV6-6, the J gene TRBJ2-1; D perhaps matches TRBD2 (6 bases). Trimming pared 0 bases from V and 7 bases from J, leaving 13 bases between. The CDR3 has 15 residues. CDR1 and CDR2 (germline): MNHNY, SVGAGI (reference sequence). The CDR3, as DNA: TGTGCCAGCAGTTACTCGACGGGAGTAAGGAATGAGCAGTTCTTC. Protein product: CASSYSTGVRNEQFF.

The chain carries TRBV3-1 (or the pseudogene TRBV3-2) and TRBJ2-3; 11 nucleotides agree with TRBD2. CDR3 length equals 17 residues. Germline CDR1 reads LGHDT; CDR2 reads YNNKEL (reference sequence). The V segment lost 5 bases and the J segment 0 bases; nucleotides outside the gene matches: 7. The CDR3 sequence is CASSSLAGGLSTDTQYF. The CDR3 coding sequence is TGTGCCAGCAGCTCGCTAGCGGGGGGACTTAGCACAGATACGCAGTATTTT.